This paragraph reports one T cell receptor beta chain. The data were taken from a study of blood T cell repertoires in COVID-19. Trimming took 1 base from V and 0 from J, leaving 10 bases between them. Germline V gene sequence: CDR1 KGHSH, CDR2 LQKENI. The CDR3 is 15 amino acids. Participants were placed into cohorts based on the clinical history they reported. Method: immunoSEQ multiplex PCR; TCRdb's copy keeps in-frame clones and lacks some. The sample holds 350,000 to 500,000 clones; about 88% are singletons and the top ten take 1.2% to 1.5%. The genes are TRBV18 and TRBJ2-7, with D uncertain. The source of this sequence is a woman between 18 and 30 years old who had been exposed to COVID-19. Sample: PBMCs or T cells enriched from blood (not recorded which). The CDR3 is CASSPQPGSSYEQYF. The CDR3 DNA sequence: TGTGCCAGCTCACCACAGCCAGGAAGCTCCTACGAGCAGTACTTC. Complete variable domain (other parts from reference TRBV18 and TRBJ2-7): NAGVMQNPRHLVRRRGQEARLRCSPMKGHSHVYWYRQLPEEGLKFMVYLQKENIIDESGMPKERFSAEFPKEGPSILRIQQVVRGDSAAYFCASSPQPGSSYEQYFGPGTRLTVT.